This T cell receptor (beta chain) was sequenced in a study of blood T cell repertoires in COVID-19. Study background: Samples of COVID-19 (acute and convalescent) were obtained from the United States, Italy and Spain. Sources were T cells, B-cell-depleted T cells, or PBMCs; the material itself was cDNA or gDNA.

V was shortened by 8 bases and J by 7 bases, with 17 bases between the two germline ends. CDR3 size: 13 residues. Per germline, CDR1 SQVTM and CDR2 ANQGSEA. This clone was seen a single time. In the original processing: Amplification of reference gene primers was used by the study to estimate nucleated cell counts. Produced via immunoSEQ multiplex PCR; TCRdb's table is partial and in-frame only. V, J and clone size are those of that table, while D and trimming were read from the DNA. Here the sample spans approximately 140,000 clones, roughly 80% being singletons. Sample: peripheral blood. The clonotype comes from a human donor with acute or convalescent COVID-19. The donor label of this sample is uncertain. The chain combines TRBV29-1 with TRBJ2-2; maybe TRBD2 (7 bases). CDR3 region: CSFRGGSGGELFF. The DNA for the CDR3 is TGCAGCTTCCGCGGGGGCTCAGGCGGGGAGCTGTTTTTT.